This TCR beta chain was profiled in a study of T cell changes during pregnancy in multiple sclerosis. This clone has a handful of counts. Data came from immunoSEQ multiplex PCR; TCRdb stores just in-frame clones and leaves some out. The table lists around 70,000 clones, 92% of them singletons, with about 1.5% in the top ten. V lost 6 bases, J lost 7 bases, and 10 bases lay in between. CDR3 length: 11 residues. The germline V gene encodes CDR1 SNHLY and CDR2 FYNNEI. This rearrangement joins TRBV2 to TRBJ2-7; perhaps TRBD2 as D (5 bases). The sample here was peripheral blood, taken after pregnancy. The TCR comes from a female donor with multiple sclerosis, enrolled in a pregnancy study. CDR3 sequence: CASREPGEQYF. Here the CDR3 DNA reads TGTGCCAGCAGGGAGCCGGGAGAGCAGTACTTC.